A single sample gave rise to the 16 T cell receptor beta chains below, sequenced in a study of glioma-infiltrating T cells. Using RNA template, CDR3s of TCR alpha and beta were amplified with iRepertoire arm-PCR. MiXCR, applied by TCRdb to the multiplex PCR reads, yields one record per CDR3 protein. The data hold approximately 120,000 distinct CDR3 sequences, with about 25% observed a single time. What was sequenced was glioma tissue, nonneoplastic brain tissue, or PBMCs (not recorded which). These receptors all stem from a human donor with low-grade glioma or glioblastoma, undergoing nonglioma brain surgery, or in good health (not recorded which).

A few counts support this clonotype. This chain joins TRBV7-3 and TRBJ1-2; perhaps TRBD1 as D (5 bases). The CDR3 covers 15 residues. V dropped 5 bases and J dropped 4 bases, with 17 bases sitting between them. Germline loops: CDR1 SGHTA, CDR2 FQGTGA. The CDR3 region is CASSPSGTAIYGYTF. The CDR3, as DNA: TGTGCCAGCAGCCCCTCCGGGACGGCGATCTATGGCTACACCTTC.

In its sample, this clonotype was seen many times. The rearrangement joins TRBV27 to TRBJ2-7, with 12 bases matching TRBD2. The CDR3 sequence is 17 residues long. Germline trimming cut 2 bases from V and 3 bases from J; bases unmatched to any gene: 8. CDR1 is MNHEY and CDR2 is SMNVEV in the germline V gene (reference sequence). The CDR3 DNA follows: TGTGCCAGCAGTTTAGGGTCTAGCGGGGGGGCCGGCTACGAGCAGTACTTC. As protein: CASSLGSSGGAGYEQYF.

This clonotype was counted between two and nine times. This rearrangement joins TRBV12-3 or TRBV12-4 to TRBJ2-5; the D is unclear. V was pared by 6 bases and J by 4 bases, with 21 bases between. The CDR3 has 16 residues. The CDR3 DNA sequence: TGTGCCAGCAGCCCCCAATGGGCTTCTCCTCCAGAGACCCAGTACTTC. Translation gives CASSPQWASPPETQYF.

This clonotype was detected ten times or more. The V gene is TRBV7-6, the J gene TRBJ2-7; possible D gene TRBD2, 6 bases. Trimming removed 1 base at V and 3 bases at J, with 13 bases between. The CDR3 extends over 15 amino acids. The germline V gene has CDR1 SGHVS and CDR2 FNYEAQ. The chain's CDR3 is CASSLVGGRIYEQYF. The CDR3 DNA is TGTGCCAGCAGCTTAGTAGGAGGGAGGATCTACGAGCAGTACTTC.

This clonotype appeared many times. At one of its ends the junction is not consistent with the germline gene, which may arise from a read error. This chain joins TRBV29-1 and TRBJ2-7, with 7 bases fitting TRBD1. CDR3 length equals 13 residues. CDR1 and CDR2 (germline): SQVTM, ANQGSEA. The CDR3 sequence is CSVDAGTDLDVVF. The CDR3 nucleotides read TGCAGCGTTGACGCCGGGACAGACCTAGATGTTGTCTTC.

Details on this clonotype: This sequence may be a read error, since a much larger clone differs from it by one base. The rearrangement joins TRBV18 to TRBJ2-1; D is unresolved. V lost 3 bases to trimming and J lost 7 bases, with 10 bases between them. This CDR3 has 13 amino acids. Per germline, CDR1 KGHSH and CDR2 LQKENI. The CDR3 DNA reads as TGTGCCAGCTCACCGGGAATCCATAATGAGCAGTTCTTC. It codes for CASSPGIHNEQFF.

The J gene is TRBJ2-6, the V gene TRBV29-1; D is tentatively TRBD1 or TRBD2 (5 bases each). CDR3 size: 15 residues. Germline values: CDR1 SQVTM, CDR2 ANQGSEA. The ends were cut back, 5 bases at V and 0 bases at J, with 11 bases in the middle. The CDR3 DNA reads as TGCAGCGTTCGAAAGGGGAGCTCTGGGGCCAACGTCCTGACTTTC. Translation: CSVRKGSSGANVLTF.

This clonotype was seen a few times. Germline and junction disagree at one end, which may indicate a read error. This rearrangement joins TRBV7-2 to TRBJ2-1; D is undetermined. Germline CDR1 and CDR2: SGHTA and FQGNSA. CDR3 length: 16 residues. Written as DNA, the CDR3 is TGTGCCAGCAGCTTCTCCGGGTTAGGCTCCTGCAATGAGCAGTTCTTC. The encoded protein is CASSFSGLGSCNEQFF.

Points on this clonotype: A read error may produce the germline difference seen at one junction end. The gene calls are TRBV11-2 and TRBJ1-1; possibly TRBD1 for D (5 bases). CDR1 is SGHAT and CDR2 is FQNNGV in the germline V gene. This CDR3 spans 14 amino acids. The CDR3 DNA reads TGTGTCAGCAGCTTAGATCGGGGGGACACTGAAGCTTTCTTT. Translated: CVSSLDRGDTEAFF. Variable domain in full (rest from reference TRBV11-2 and TRBJ1-1): EAGVAQSPRYKIIEKRQSVAFWCNPISGHATLYWYQQILGQGPKLLIQFQNNGVVDDSQLPKDRFSAERLKGVDSTLKIQPAKLEDSAVYLCVSSLDRGDTEAFFGQGTRLTVV.

Regarding this clonotype: Given a much more abundant clone one base away, this may be a read error. The chain carries TRBV27 and TRBJ2-5; maybe TRBD2 (6 bases). Germline-derived CDR1 and CDR2 are MNHEY and SMNVEV (reference sequence). This CDR3 spans 13 amino acids. The CDR3 reads CASSLRRDETQDF. The CDR3 DNA reads as TGTGCCAGCAGTTTAAGGCGGGATGAGACCCAGGACTTC.

This clonotype was counted ten times or more. V usage is TRBV28 and J usage is TRBJ2-7; a possible D gene is TRBD1 (6 bases). Germline V lookup: CDR1 MDHEN, CDR2 SYDVKM. V shed 6 bases and J shed 2 bases, with 8 bases lying between them. The length of the CDR3 is 12 residues. CDR3 nucleotides: TGTGCCAGCAGCCGGGACACCTACGAGCAGTACTTC. As protein: CASSRDTYEQYF.

This chain uses TRBV5-1 with TRBJ1-2; D is unclear. The CDR3 covers 14 residues. The germline V and J ends were trimmed by 9 bases and 0 bases, with 15 bases remaining between them. Per the germline V gene, CDR1 is SGHRS and CDR2 is YFSETQ. CDR3 residues: CATSAGNANYGYTF. The CDR3 DNA sequence: TGCGCCACCAGTGCAGGCAACGCTAACTATGGCTACACCTTC.

This clonotype occurred many times. The rearrangement joins TRBV4-1 to TRBJ1-6; no definite D call. The ends were cut back, 4 bases at V and 5 bases at J, with 9 bases in the middle. CDR3 length: 14 amino acids. The V gene's germline CDR1 is MGHRA and CDR2 YSYEKL. The DNA of the CDR3 is TGCGCCAGCAGCCTCCGAGCAAATAATTCACCCCTCCACTTT. Protein product: CASSLRANNSPLHF.

This clonotype has a count of ten or more. V and J are TRBV4-3 and TRBJ2-3; 8 bases are a match to TRBD2. J gave up 4 bases and V 4 bases, and 10 bases lay outside the gene matches. Germline values: CDR1 LGHNA, CDR2 YSLEER. CDR3 length equals 16 residues. The CDR3 loop reads CASSPRGTSPADTQYF. In nucleotides, the CDR3 is TGCGCCAGCAGCCCGAGGGGGACTAGTCCTGCAGATACGCAGTATTTT.

For this clonotype: A much larger clone sits a single nucleotide away, making a read error possible. The V and J genes are TRBV29-1 and TRBJ2-5; unclear D gene. There are 14 residues in the CDR3. Trimming took off 6 bases at V and 2 bases at J, with 16 bases between the two ends. Germline loops: CDR1 SQVTM, CDR2 ANQGSEA. The CDR3 bases are TGCAGCGTCCGACGTCCCCTTAATCAAGAGACCCAGTACTTC. It yields the protein CSVRRPLNQETQYF.

This clonotype was counted ten times or more. V gene TRBV7-2 combines with J gene TRBJ1-5; TRBD1 might be the D (6 bases). Trimming stripped 5 bases from V and 6 bases from J, with 14 bases between. This CDR3 spans 14 amino acids. Germline V lookup: CDR1 SGHTA, CDR2 FQGNSA. CDR3 protein: CASSLGGQSQPQHF. The CDR3 DNA is TGTGCCAGCAGCCTAGGGGGGCAGAGTCAGCCCCAGCATTTT.